A selection of T cell receptor beta chains follows, all from one sample in a study of regulatory T cells in long-lasting Graves disease. TCRdb passed the multiplex PCR reads through MiXCR, listing each CDR3 protein once. Among about 450,000 distinct CDR3 sequences listed, about 15% were seen once. The sample was also reused in another study, on T cells in Graves' hyperthyroidism and ophthalmopathy.

The specimen was peripheral blood mononuclear cells (PBMCs), collected at new diagnosis, from a patient treated with antithyroid drugs. The receptors originated from a woman in her 30s with Graves disease. Each CDR3 is given with its conserved first and last residue. A D gene is named only where the DNA matches it firmly. Rows give clone size only sometimes, using once, few, many, or a class for an expanded clone.

cdr3_length	d_call	v_call	j_call	clone_size	cdr3_aa	cdr3_nt
15	-	TRBV27	TRBJ1-1	many	CASRRGQGGLTEAFF	TGTGCCAGCCGACGCGGGCAGGGAGGGTTGACTGAAGCTTTCTTT
14	-	TRBV7-9	TRBJ1-5	many	CASSTMDLNQPQHF	TGTGCCAGCAGCACCATGGACCTCAATCAGCCCCAGCATTTT
14	TRBD1	TRBV6-1	TRBJ1-1	many	CASSPGTGGLEAFF	TGTGCCAGCAGCCCCGGGACAGGGGGCCTTGAAGCTTTCTTT
18	TRBD1	TRBV19	TRBJ2-6	-	CASSIGTGGFSGANVLTF	TGTGCCAGTAGTATCGGGACAGGGGGTTTCTCTGGGGCCAACGTCCTGACTTTC
15	TRBD1	TRBV2	TRBJ2-5	many	CASRGDRGRQETQYF	TGTGCCAGCAGGGGGGACAGGGGGCGCCAAGAGACCCAGTACTTC
17	-	TRBV11-1	TRBJ2-2	many	CASSPPAAETNTGELFF	TGTGCCAGCAGCCCCCCGGCAGCGGAGACGAACACCGGGGAGCTGTTTTTT
17	TRBD2	TRBV6-5	TRBJ2-4	-	CASSYSRPLAGENIQYF	TGTGCCAGCAGTTACTCGAGGCCCCTAGCGGGAGAAAACATTCAGTACTTC
13	-	TRBV10-3	TRBJ1-1	once	CAISAQEKTEAFF	TGTGCCATCAGTGCTCAGGAGAAGACTGAAGCTTTCTTT
15	TRBD2	TRBV2	TRBJ2-2	many	CATSWLADRTGELFF	TGTGCCACCTCGTGGCTAGCGGACCGAACCGGGGAGCTGTTTTTT
17	TRBD2	TRBV5-1	TRBJ2-3	few	CASSLEALTSGTDTQYF	TGCGCCAGCAGCTTGGAGGCCCTGACTAGCGGCACAGATACGCAGTATTTT
15	-	TRBV2	TRBJ2-1	many	CASSEGHERGNEQFF	TGTGCCAGCAGTGAAGGGCATGAGAGGGGGAATGAGCAGTTCTTC
16	-	TRBV5-1	TRBJ2-1	few	CASSLGSTGSYNEQFF	TGCGCCAGCAGCTTGGGTTCAACGGGCTCCTACAATGAGCAGTTCTTC
14	-	TRBV24-1	TRBJ1-1	many	CATSGGTVNTEAFF	TGTGCCACCAGTGGAGGGACGGTGAACACTGAAGCTTTCTTT
16	-	TRBV7-9	TRBJ1-3	-	CASSLGADLSGNTIYF	TGTGCCAGCAGCTTAGGGGCGGACCTCTCTGGAAACACCATATATTTT
17	-	TRBV7-2	TRBJ2-5	-	CASSSAGRQAHFGTQYF	TGTGCCAGCAGCTCAGCAGGGAGACAGGCCCATTTTGGGACCCAGTACTTC